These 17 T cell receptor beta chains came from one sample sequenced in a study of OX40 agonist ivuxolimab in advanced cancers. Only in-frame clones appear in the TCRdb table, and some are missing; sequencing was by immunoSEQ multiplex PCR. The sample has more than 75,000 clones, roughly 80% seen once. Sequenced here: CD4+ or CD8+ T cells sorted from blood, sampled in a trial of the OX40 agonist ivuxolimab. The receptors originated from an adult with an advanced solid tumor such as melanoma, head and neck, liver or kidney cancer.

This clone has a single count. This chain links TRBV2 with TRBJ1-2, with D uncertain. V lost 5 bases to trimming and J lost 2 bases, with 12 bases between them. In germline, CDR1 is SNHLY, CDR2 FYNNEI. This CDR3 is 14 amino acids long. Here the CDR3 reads CASSTQWGNYGYTF. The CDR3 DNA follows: TGTGCCAGCAGTACCCAGTGGGGAAACTATGGCTACACCTTC.

In nucleotides, the CDR3 is TGTGCCAGCAGCATGACACTAGCGAACTCCTACAATGAGCAGTTCTTC. This encodes CASSMTLANSYNEQFF. The J gene is TRBJ2-1, the V gene TRBV13, with 7 bases lining up with TRBD2. This CDR3 is 16 amino acids long. Germline trimming cut 5 bases from V and 0 bases from J; bases unmatched to any gene: 7. Germline CDR1 and CDR2: PRHDT and FYEKMQ (reference sequence).

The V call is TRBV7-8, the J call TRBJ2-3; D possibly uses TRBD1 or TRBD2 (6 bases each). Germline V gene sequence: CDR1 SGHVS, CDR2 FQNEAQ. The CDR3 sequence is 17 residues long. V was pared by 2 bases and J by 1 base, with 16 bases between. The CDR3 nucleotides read TGTGCCAGCAGCTTACCAGCTCCGGGGGCGGGCACAGATACGCAGTATTTT. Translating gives CASSLPAPGAGTDTQYF.

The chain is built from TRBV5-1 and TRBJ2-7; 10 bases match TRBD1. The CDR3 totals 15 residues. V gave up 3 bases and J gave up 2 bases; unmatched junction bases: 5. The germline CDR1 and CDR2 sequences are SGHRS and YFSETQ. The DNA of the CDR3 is TGCGCCAGCAGCTCACCCGGGACAGGGGCCTACGAGCAGTACTTC. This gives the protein CASSSPGTGAYEQYF.

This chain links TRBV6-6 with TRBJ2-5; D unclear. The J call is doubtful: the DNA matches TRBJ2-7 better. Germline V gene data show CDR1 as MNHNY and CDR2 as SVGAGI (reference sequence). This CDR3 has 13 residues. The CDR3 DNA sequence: TGTGCCAGCAGTAAGACAAGCTCCTACGAGCAGTACTTC. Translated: CASSKTSSYEQYF.

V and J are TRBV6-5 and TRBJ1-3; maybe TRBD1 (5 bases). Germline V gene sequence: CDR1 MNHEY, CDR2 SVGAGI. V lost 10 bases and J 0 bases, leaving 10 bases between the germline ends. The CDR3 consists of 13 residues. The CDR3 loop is CATRRVSGNTIYF. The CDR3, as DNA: TGTGCCACCCGCAGGGTCTCTGGAAACACCATATATTTT.

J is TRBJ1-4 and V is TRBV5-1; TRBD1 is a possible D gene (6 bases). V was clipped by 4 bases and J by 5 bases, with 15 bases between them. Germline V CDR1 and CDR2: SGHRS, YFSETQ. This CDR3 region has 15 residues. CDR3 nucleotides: TGCGCCAGCAGCGCCTTGGGGACACCGAATGAAAAACTGTTTTTT. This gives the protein CASSALGTPNEKLFF.

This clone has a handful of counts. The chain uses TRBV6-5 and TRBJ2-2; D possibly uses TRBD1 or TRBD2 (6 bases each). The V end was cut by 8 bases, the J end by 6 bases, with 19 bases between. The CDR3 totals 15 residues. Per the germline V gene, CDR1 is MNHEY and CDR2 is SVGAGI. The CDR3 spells CASRRDTIISGELFF. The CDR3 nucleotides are TGTGCCAGCCGGAGGGACACAATAATCTCCGGGGAGCTGTTTTTT.

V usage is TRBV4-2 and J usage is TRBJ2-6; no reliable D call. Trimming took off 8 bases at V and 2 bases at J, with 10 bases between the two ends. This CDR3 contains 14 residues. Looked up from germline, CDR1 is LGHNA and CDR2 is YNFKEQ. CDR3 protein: CASSFPPGANVLTF. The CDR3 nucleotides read TGTGCCAGCTCTTTCCCCCCTGGGGCCAACGTCCTGACTTTC.

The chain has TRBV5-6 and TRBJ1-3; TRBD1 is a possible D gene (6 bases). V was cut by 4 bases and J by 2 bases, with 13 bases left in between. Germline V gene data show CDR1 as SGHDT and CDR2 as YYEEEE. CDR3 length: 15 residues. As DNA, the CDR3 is TGTGCCAGCAGCACCCGGACAGCGGCTGGAAACACCATATATTTT. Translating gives CASSTRTAAGNTIYF.

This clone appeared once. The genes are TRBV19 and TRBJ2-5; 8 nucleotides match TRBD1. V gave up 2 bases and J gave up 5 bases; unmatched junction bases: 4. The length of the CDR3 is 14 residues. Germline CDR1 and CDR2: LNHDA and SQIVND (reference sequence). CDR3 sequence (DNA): TGTGCCAGTAGTATAAGCACAGGGGGGGAGACCCAGTACTTC. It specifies CASSISTGGETQYF.

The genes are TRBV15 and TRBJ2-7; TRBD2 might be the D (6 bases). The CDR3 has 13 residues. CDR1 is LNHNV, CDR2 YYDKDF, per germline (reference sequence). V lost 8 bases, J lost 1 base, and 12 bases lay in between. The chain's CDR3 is CATGGRLSYEQYF. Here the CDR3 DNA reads TGTGCCACCGGAGGGCGGTTATCCTACGAGCAGTACTTC. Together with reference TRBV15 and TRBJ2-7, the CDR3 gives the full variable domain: DAMVIQNPRYQVTQFGKPVTLSCSQTLNHNVMYWYQQKSSQAPKLLFHYYDKDFNNEADTPDNFQSRRPNTSFCFLDIRSPGLGDTAMYLCATGGRLSYEQYFGPGTRLTVT.

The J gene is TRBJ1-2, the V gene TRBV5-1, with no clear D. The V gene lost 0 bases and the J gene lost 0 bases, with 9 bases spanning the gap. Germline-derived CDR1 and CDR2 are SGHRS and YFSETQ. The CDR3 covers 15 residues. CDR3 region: CASSLAQGANYGYTF. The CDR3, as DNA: TGCGCCAGCAGCTTGGCCCAAGGAGCTAACTATGGCTACACCTTC.

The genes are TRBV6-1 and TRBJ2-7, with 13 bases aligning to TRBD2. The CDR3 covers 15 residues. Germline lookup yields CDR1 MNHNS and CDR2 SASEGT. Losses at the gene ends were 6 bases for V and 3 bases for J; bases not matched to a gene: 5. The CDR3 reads CASSAGTSGDYEQYF. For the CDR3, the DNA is TGTGCCAGCAGCGCAGGGACTAGCGGGGACTACGAGCAGTACTTC.

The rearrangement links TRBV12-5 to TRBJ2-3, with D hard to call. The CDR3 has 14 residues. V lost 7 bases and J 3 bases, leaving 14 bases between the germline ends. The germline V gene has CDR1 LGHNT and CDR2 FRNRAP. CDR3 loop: CASVPPVRTDTQYF. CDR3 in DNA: TGTGCTAGTGTCCCCCCGGTTAGAACAGATACGCAGTATTTT.

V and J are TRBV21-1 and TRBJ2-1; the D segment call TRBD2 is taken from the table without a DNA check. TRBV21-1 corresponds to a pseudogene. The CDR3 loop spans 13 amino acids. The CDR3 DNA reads TGTGCCAGCAGCAAAATAAGGACTAATGAGCAGTTCTTC. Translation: CASSKIRTNEQFF.

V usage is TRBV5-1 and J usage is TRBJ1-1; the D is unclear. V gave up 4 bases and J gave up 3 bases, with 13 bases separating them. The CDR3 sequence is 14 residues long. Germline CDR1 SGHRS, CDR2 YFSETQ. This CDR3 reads CASSASSADTEAFF. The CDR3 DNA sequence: TGCGCCAGCAGCGCCTCTTCGGCCGACACTGAAGCTTTCTTT. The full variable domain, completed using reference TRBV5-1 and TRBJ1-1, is KAGVTQTPRYLIKTRGQQVTLSCSPISGHRSVSWYQQTPGQGLQFLFEYFSETQRNKGNFPGRFSGRQFSNSRSEMNVSTLELGDSALYLCASSASSADTEAFFGQGTRLTVV.